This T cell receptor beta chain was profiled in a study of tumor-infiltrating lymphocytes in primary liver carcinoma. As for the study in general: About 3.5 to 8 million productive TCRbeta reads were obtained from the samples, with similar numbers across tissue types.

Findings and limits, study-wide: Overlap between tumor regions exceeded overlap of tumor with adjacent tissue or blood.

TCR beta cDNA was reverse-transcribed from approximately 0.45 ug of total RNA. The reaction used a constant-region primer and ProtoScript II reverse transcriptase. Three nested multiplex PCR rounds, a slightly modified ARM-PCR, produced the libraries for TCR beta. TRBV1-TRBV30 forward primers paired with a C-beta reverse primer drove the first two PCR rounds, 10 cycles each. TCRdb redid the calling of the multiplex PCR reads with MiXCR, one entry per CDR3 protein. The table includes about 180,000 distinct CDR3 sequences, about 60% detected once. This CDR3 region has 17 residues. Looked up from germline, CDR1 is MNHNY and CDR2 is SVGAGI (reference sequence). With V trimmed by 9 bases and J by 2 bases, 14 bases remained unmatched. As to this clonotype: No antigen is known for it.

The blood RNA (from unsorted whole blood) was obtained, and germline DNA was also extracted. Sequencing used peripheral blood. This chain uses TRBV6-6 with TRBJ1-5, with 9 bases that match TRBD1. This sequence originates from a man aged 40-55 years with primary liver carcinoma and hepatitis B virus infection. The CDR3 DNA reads TGTGCCAGTAGTAACACAGGGGGCGCCGTGGGCAATCAGCCCCAGCATTTT. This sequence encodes CASSNTGGAVGNQPQHF.